A selection of T cell receptor beta chains follows, all from one sample in a study of blood T cell repertoires in COVID-19. Sequencing was performed with immunoSEQ multiplex PCR; in TCRdb, only in-frame clones are kept and a portion is missing. The sample has around 100,000 clones, 82% seen once; the top ten hold about 4.8%. Sample: peripheral blood. These receptors all come from a man in his sixties with acute or convalescent COVID-19. Each CDR3 is given with its conserved first and last residue. Fields, in order: J gene, V gene, clone size, CDR3 protein. Expanded clones get a size class; other rows say once, few or many, or leave the size out.

TRBJ1-1 | TRBV2 | . | CASSDRVGTEAFF
TRBJ1-4 | TRBV20-1 | . | CSASRQKNEKLFF
TRBJ1-4 | TRBV30 | . | CAWSVGQGAEKLFF
TRBJ1-2 | TRBV11-1 | . | CASSPQGQGMYNGYTF
TRBJ2-1 | TRBV11-2 | once | CASSLVGSRNEQFF
TRBJ2-2 | TRBV7-3 | . | CASSSGTLTGELFF
TRBJ1-3 | TRBV29-1 | few | CSVISWGRGGNTIYF
TRBJ2-7 | TRBV11-3 | . | CASSFLDRSYEQYF
TRBJ1-2 | TRBV5-4 | . | CASSLATLSDGYTF
TRBJ1-2 | TRBV28 | . | CASSDPGEGYGYTF
TRBJ1-1 | TRBV7-3 | . | CASSLNGPQGAGGTEAFF
TRBJ2-5 | TRBV18 | . | CASSPDLQETQYF
TRBJ2-7 | TRBV27 | . | CASSISGQIYEQYF
TRBJ1-1 | TRBV2 | few | CASNTERETEAFF
TRBJ2-2 | TRBV6-6 | . | CASSLGLASANTGELFF
TRBJ2-2 | TRBV6-2/TRBV6-3 | . | CASSYKGYRGSGELFF
TRBJ2-3 | TRBV18 | . | CASSRTSGSADTQYF
TRBJ2-3 | TRBV7-2 | . | CASSFSAGDTQYF
TRBJ2-3 | TRBV9 | once | CASSVGAGGLGTDTQYF
TRBJ1-5 | TRBV7-7 | . | CASSLDRNQPQHF
TRBJ1-2 | TRBV5-1 | . | CASSLGQGAEVYGYTF
TRBJ2-2 | TRBV24-1 | . | CATSDPGQGNTGELFF
TRBJ2-3 | TRBV6-5 | . | CASMAGNTDTQYF
TRBJ1-6 | TRBV4-1 | few | CASSQLTSGDSYNSPLHF
TRBJ2-5 | TRBV5-5 | . | CASSLVPTGNEETQYF
TRBJ1-1 | TRBV29-1 | . | CSVEDRQSEAFF
TRBJ1-2 | TRBV18 | . | CASSPGTQNYGYTF
TRBJ1-4 | TRBV30 | . | CAWRGTFGGFGKLFF
TRBJ1-4 | TRBV2 | . | CASLFAQGEKLFF
TRBJ1-2 | TRBV19 | . | CASSTDPGLSYGYTF
TRBJ1-4 | TRBV27 | . | CASAGTVAQGKLFF
TRBJ1-4 | TRBV18 | . | CASSPAVDEKLFF
TRBJ1-6 | TRBV18 | . | CASSPNGPGTGGSPLHF
TRBJ2-2 | TRBV6-4 | . | CASQRAEDTGELFF
TRBJ2-4 | TRBV7-6 | once | CASSLDPGALAKNIQYF
TRBJ2-3 | TRBV3-1/TRBV3-2 | . | CASRRAGQGFTDTQYF
TRBJ2-4 | TRBV20-1 | . | CSASGGAGGKNIQYF
TRBJ2-1 | TRBV20-1 | once | CSASTPEGSGLYNEQFF
TRBJ2-1 | TRBV28 | . | CASSEDRIAYNEQFF
TRBJ2-3 | TRBV7-2 | . | CASSLSRSRDTQYF
TRBJ1-2 | TRBV19 | . | CASSVDRASYGYTF
TRBJ2-1 | TRBV2 | . | CASRAWLAGGDEQFF
TRBJ2-5 | TRBV7-9 | few | CASRPTGPFQTQYF
TRBJ1-2 | TRBV7-9 | few | CASSFGQVRYGYTF
TRBJ2-1 | TRBV6-2/TRBV6-3 | . | CASSTGLADFYNEQFF
TRBJ2-1 | TRBV3-1/TRBV3-2 | . | CASRASGRARDNEQFF
TRBJ1-5 | TRBV3-1/TRBV3-2 | once | CASSQGNTGGRQPQHF
TRBJ2-5 | TRBV9 | . | CASSVQGAAETQYF
TRBJ2-1 | TRBV29-1 | few | CSVHDRNSYNEQFF
TRBJ2-3 | TRBV10-3 | . | CAIRSLATTTDTQYF
TRBJ2-1 | TRBV24-1 | . | CATSAQGLAGTSSYNEQFF
TRBJ2-7 | TRBV6-5 | . | CASSYRGGAYEQYF
TRBJ1-5 | TRBV7-6 | few | CASSLGQGSNQPQHF
TRBJ1-3 | TRBV4-3 | . | CASSPGTGAGNTIYF
TRBJ1-2 | TRBV18 | . | CASSSGQGYGYTF
TRBJ2-3 | TRBV29-1 | . | CSVETSGSKTDTQYF